Listed here are 28 T cell receptor beta chains from one sample, sequenced in a study of T cell repertoires in aging, cancer and after chemotherapy. The template was genomic DNA from peripheral blood, not RNA. TRB rearrangements spanning V, D and J were amplified using mixed TRB-A/B primers. TCRdb used MiXCR to reprocess the multiplex PCR reads, holding one entry per CDR3 protein. The sample holds under 9,500 distinct CDR3 sequences, nearly 55% seen once. Sequencing used blood. The receptor source for this set is a human donor in good health.

J is TRBJ2-5 and V is TRBV29-1; weak D call: TRBD2 (5 bases). CDR3 length: 14 amino acids. Between the trimmed V and J ends, which lost 3 bases and 5 bases, there was a span of 16 bases. CDR1 SQVTM and CDR2 ANQGSEA come from the germline V gene. The CDR3 reads CSVDPDRESETQYF. The CDR3 nucleotides read TGCAGCGTTGATCCGGATAGGGAGTCGGAGACCCAGTACTTC. The whole variable domain, filled in from reference TRBV29-1 and TRBJ2-5, reads SAVISQKPSRDICQRGTSLTIQCQVDSQVTMMFWYRQQPGQSLTLIATANQGSEATYESGFVIDKFPISRPNLTFSTLTVSNMSPEDSSIYLCSVDPDRESETQYFGPGTRLLVL.

The chain combines TRBV5-1 with TRBJ1-1, with 7 positions matching TRBD1. CDR1 is SGHRS, CDR2 YFSETQ, per germline. The CDR3 has 15 amino acids. Losses at the gene ends were 0 bases for V and 4 bases for J; bases not matched to a gene: 6. The CDR3 spells CASSLELDRVTEAFF. CDR3 bases: TGCGCCAGCAGCTTGGAGTTAGACAGGGTCACTGAAGCTTTCTTT. The entire variable domain, with the rest obtained from reference TRBV5-1 and TRBJ1-1, is as follows: KAGVTQTPRYLIKTRGQQVTLSCSPISGHRSVSWYQQTPGQGLQFLFEYFSETQRNKGNFPGRFSGRQFSNSRSEMNVSTLELGDSALYLCASSLELDRVTEAFFGQGTRLTVV.

The gene calls are TRBV4-3 and TRBJ1-4, with a possible D match to TRBD1 (5 bases). The CDR3 has 14 amino acids. The germline V gene has CDR1 LGHNA and CDR2 YSLEER. V gave up 0 bases and J gave up 8 bases, with 10 bases separating them. The CDR3 protein is CASSQEGGDEKLFF. CDR3 DNA sequence: TGCGCCAGCAGCCAAGAGGGAGGGGACGAAAAACTGTTTTTT.

The chain employs TRBV6-2 or TRBV6-3 and TRBJ2-5; 13 nucleotides line up with TRBD2. This CDR3 is built from 15 residues. V dropped 4 bases and J dropped 5; count of bases not matched to a gene: 4. CDR1 is MNHEY, CDR2 SVGEGT, per germline. The CDR3 reads CASSWTSGSGETQYF. As DNA, the CDR3 is TGTGCCAGCAGTTGGACTAGCGGGAGTGGCGAGACCCAGTACTTC.

V is TRBV6-6 and J is TRBJ1-1; no definite D call. Per germline, CDR1 MNHNY and CDR2 SVGAGI (reference sequence). The CDR3 is made up of 14 amino acids. The V end was cut by 4 bases, the J end by 0 bases, with 9 bases between. The CDR3 sequence: CASSFQAMNTEAFF. The CDR3 DNA sequence: TGTGCCAGCAGTTTTCAGGCTATGAACACTGAAGCTTTCTTT.

CDR3 nucleotides: TGCAGTGCTAGACAAACAGGGGCAGATACGCAGTATTTT. Protein product: CSARQTGADTQYF. The chain combines TRBV20-1 with TRBJ2-3, with TRBD1 identical over 7 bases. The CDR3 sequence is 13 residues long. After removal of 2 bases from V and 4 bases from J, the junction contained 3 bases not matched to a gene. Per germline, CDR1 DFQATT and CDR2 SNEGSKA (reference sequence).

The gene calls are TRBV5-1 and TRBJ2-7; 9 bases are shared with TRBD2. The ends lost 0 bases at V and 2 bases at J; junction bases unmatched: 3. The length of the CDR3 is 15 residues. Germline lookup yields CDR1 SGHRS and CDR2 YFSETQ. CDR3 DNA: TGCGCCAGCAGCTTGGTGGTAGCGGGAGCCTACGAGCAGTACTTC. Translated: CASSLVVAGAYEQYF.

The chain uses TRBV20-1 and TRBJ1-3; the D gene is possibly TRBD1 (6 bases). Germline-derived CDR1 and CDR2 are DFQATT and SNEGSKA (reference sequence). Trimming removed 3 bases at V and 4 bases at J, with 13 bases between. This CDR3 spans 14 amino acids. CDR3 sequence reads: CSARGHHSGNTIYF. The CDR3 nucleotides are TGCAGTGCTAGGGGACATCATTCGGGAAACACCATATATTTT.

This clonotype was seen more than once but under ten times. The V gene is TRBV6-5, the J gene TRBJ1-1, with no clear D. CDR1 and CDR2 (germline): MNHEY, SVGAGI. CDR3 length: 14 amino acids. The V end was cut by 6 bases, the J end by 6 bases, with 17 bases between. CDR3 residues: CASSERALVAEAFF. CDR3 sequence (DNA): TGTGCCAGCAGCGAGAGGGCTTTAGTTGCTGAAGCTTTCTTT.

This chain uses TRBV29-1 with TRBJ2-7; D gene uncertain. The germline V gene has CDR1 SQVTM and CDR2 ANQGSEA. Trimming cost V 1 base and J 4 bases, with 8 bases left between them. The CDR3 has 12 amino acids. The CDR3 sequence is CSVEGVQYEQYF. CDR3 DNA sequence: TGCAGCGTTGAAGGGGTTCAATACGAGCAGTACTTC.

This clonotype appeared a few times. V gene TRBV29-1 combines with J gene TRBJ2-5, with D possibly TRBD2 on 5 matching bases. The CDR3 covers 13 residues. Germline values: CDR1 SQVTM, CDR2 ANQGSEA. V lost 5 bases, J lost 4 bases, and 14 bases lay in between. CDR3 nucleotide sequence: TGCAGCGTTCAGGTGGGAGTGGGAGAGACCCAGTACTTC. Its translation: CSVQVGVGETQYF.

The rearrangement links TRBV5-4 to TRBJ2-5; D is unclear. Germline V gene data show CDR1 as SGHNT and CDR2 as YYREEE (reference sequence). The V end lost 0 bases, the J end lost 2 bases, and 8 bases lay between the germline ends. This CDR3 contains 14 residues. In DNA form, the CDR3 reads TGTGCCAGCAGCTTGGGTGAGCGACAAGAGACCCAGTACTTC. Its protein is CASSLGERQETQYF.

This clonotype was recorded a few times. The V and J genes are TRBV15 and TRBJ2-1; TRBD1 is a possible D gene (6 bases). The V end lost 1 base, the J end lost 0 bases, and 19 bases lay between the germline ends. Germline V gene sequence: CDR1 LNHNV, CDR2 YYDKDF (reference sequence). The CDR3 consists of 19 residues. CDR3 residues: CATSRGAAGVSSSYNEQFF. Written as DNA, the CDR3 is TGTGCCACCAGCAGAGGGGCGGCAGGGGTGTCCAGCTCCTACAATGAGCAGTTCTTC.

On this clonotype: At one end the junction does not follow the germline gene, possibly because of a read error. The J gene is TRBJ1-3, the V gene TRBV6-5; a weak D match, TRBD1 (6 bases). Per germline, CDR1 MNHEY and CDR2 SVGAGI. This CDR3 is 14 amino acids long. The chain's CDR3 is CASRPGVPGNTLYF. As DNA, the CDR3 is TGTGCCAGCAGGCCAGGGGTTCCTGGAAACACCTTATATTTT.

The V gene is TRBV5-6, the J gene TRBJ1-6; D gene unclear. The CDR3 is 14 residues long. The V end was cut by 1 base, the J end by 14 bases, with 16 bases between. Germline V gene lookup returns CDR1 SGHDT and CDR2 YYEEEE. This CDR3 reads CASSLSTRLHALHF. The DNA for the CDR3 is TGTGCCAGCAGCTTGTCGACAAGACTCCATGCCCTCCACTTT.

The chain links TRBV15 to TRBJ2-1, with 11 bases that match TRBD2. The junction had 5 bases not matched to a gene; V was cut back by 9 bases and J by 1 base. The CDR3 has 15 amino acids. CDR1 is LNHNV and CDR2 is YYDKDF in the germline V gene (reference sequence). The CDR3 loop reads CATTLAGASYNEQFF. The CDR3, as DNA: TGTGCCACAACACTAGCGGGAGCATCCTACAATGAGCAGTTCTTC. The full variable domain, in which reference TRBV15 and TRBJ2-1 provide the parts outside the CDR3, is DAMVIQNPRYQVTQFGKPVTLSCSQTLNHNVMYWYQQKSSQAPKLLFHYYDKDFNNEADTPDNFQSRRPNTSFCFLDIRSPGLGDTAMYLCATTLAGASYNEQFFGPGTRLTVL.

The rearrangement uses TRBV19 and TRBJ1-5; 12 bases align to TRBD1. With V trimmed by 5 bases and J by 6 bases, 11 bases remained unmatched. CDR3 length equals 17 residues. In germline, CDR1 is LNHDA, CDR2 SQIVND (reference sequence). CDR3 coding DNA: TGTGCCAGTAGTCCAGGGACAGGGGGCGCGAGTATTCAGCCCCAGCATTTT. Its translation is CASSPGTGGASIQPQHF.

The chain uses TRBV5-4 and TRBJ1-1; D uncertain. The V gene lost 2 bases and the J gene lost 4 bases, with 9 bases spanning the gap. Germline V gives CDR1 SGHNT, CDR2 YYREEE (reference sequence). CDR3 length: 13 residues. The DNA of the CDR3 is TGTGCCAGCAGCTTAGCGGAGGCCACTGAAGCTTTCTTT. Amino acid sequence: CASSLAEATEAFF.

V gene TRBV6-5 combines with J gene TRBJ2-7, with 7 bases matching TRBD1. Germline CDR1 is MNHEY and CDR2 is SVGAGI. V shed 5 bases and J 9 bases; nucleotides not matched to a gene: 16. The CDR3 has 15 residues. The CDR3 loop is CASSDTGTELRGQYF. The DNA for the CDR3 is TGTGCCAGCAGTGATACCGGGACAGAGCTACGAGGGCAGTACTTC.

The gene calls are TRBV19 and TRBJ2-5, with D unresolved. With 3 bases removed from V and 3 bases from J, the gap between germline ends came to 2 bases. Germline values: CDR1 LNHDA, CDR2 SQIVND (reference sequence). The CDR3 has 11 amino acids. Here the CDR3 reads CASSIEETQYF. DNA of the CDR3: TGTGCCAGTAGTATCGAAGAGACCCAGTACTTC.

The genes are TRBV27 and TRBJ2-7; 8 positions agree with TRBD1. CDR1 and CDR2 (germline): MNHEY, SMNVEV (reference sequence). The V gene end was trimmed by 3 bases and the J gene end by 4 bases; junction bases not matched to a gene: 8. This CDR3 region has 15 residues. The CDR3 DNA is TGTGCCAGCAGTTTCTCATCAGGGGGCTGGTACGAGCAGTACTTC. It codes for CASSFSSGGWYEQYF.

This clonotype was recorded a few times. The V call is TRBV6-1, the J call TRBJ2-3, with 10 bases lining up with TRBD2. CDR1 is MNHNS, CDR2 SASEGT, per germline. The V segment lost 10 bases and the J segment 0 bases; nucleotides outside the gene matches: 4. The CDR3 is 14 amino acids. The CDR3 loop reads CAIGTSDSTDTQYF. The CDR3 nucleotides are TGTGCCATCGGGACTAGCGATAGCACAGATACGCAGTATTTT.

The chain joins TRBV29-1 to TRBJ2-3; a weak D match, TRBD1 (6 bases). V was shortened by 4 bases and J by 7 bases, with 15 bases between the two germline ends. Per germline, CDR1 SQVTM and CDR2 ANQGSEA. The CDR3 has 13 amino acids. DNA for the CDR3: TGCAGCGTTGCCCCAGGGGCCGGGAATACGCAGTATTTT. Protein product: CSVAPGAGNTQYF.

CDR3 region: CATSRDNTAGRGYEQYF. The DNA for the CDR3 is TGTGCCACCAGCAGAGATAACACAGCAGGGAGGGGATACGAGCAGTACTTC. The chain recombines TRBV15 with TRBJ2-7, with 7 bases aligning to TRBD2. This CDR3 is built from 17 residues. J was trimmed by 4 bases and V by 0 bases; bases with no gene match: 12. Germline CDR1 LNHNV, CDR2 YYDKDF (reference sequence).

The chain employs TRBV27 and TRBJ1-1; tentatively, D is TRBD1 (5 bases). V shed 7 bases and J shed 5 bases, with 14 bases lying between them. The germline V gene has CDR1 MNHEY and CDR2 SMNVEV (reference sequence). The CDR3 sequence is 13 residues long. The CDR3 sequence is CASTGWGGTEAFF. CDR3 nucleotides: TGTGCCAGCACGGGATGGGGGGGGACTGAAGCTTTCTTT.

The V call is TRBV19, the J call TRBJ1-6; 10 positions match TRBD1. This CDR3 region has 15 residues. With V trimmed by 5 bases and J by 10 bases, 8 bases remained unmatched. From germline, CDR1 is LNHDA and CDR2 SQIVND (reference sequence). Here the CDR3 DNA reads TGTGCCAGTAGTGCCGGGACAGGGGTTAACTCACCCCTCCACTTT. Protein product: CASSAGTGVNSPLHF.

V and J are TRBV6-5 and TRBJ2-5; tentatively, D is TRBD1 (6 bases). With 6 bases removed from V and 1 base from J, the gap between germline ends came to 9 bases. The CDR3 is made up of 13 amino acids. Germline V lookup: CDR1 MNHEY, CDR2 SVGAGI. The CDR3 sequence: CASRRTVQETQYF. CDR3 nucleotides: TGTGCCAGCAGACGGACAGTCCAAGAGACCCAGTACTTC.

This rearrangement joins TRBV6-5 to TRBJ1-5; D may be TRBD1 (5 bases). Germline CDR1 reads MNHEY; CDR2 reads SVGAGI. CDR3 length: 13 residues. V was clipped by 4 bases and J by 4 bases, with 8 bases between them. This CDR3 is CASSSDRNQPQHF. DNA for the CDR3: TGTGCCAGCAGTTCCGACAGAAATCAGCCCCAGCATTTT.